This TCR beta chain was obtained from a study of blood T cell repertoires in COVID-19. Overall study context: Sites across the United States, Italy and Spain contributed samples from acute and convalescent COVID-19.

J gave up 1 base and V 4 bases, and 4 bases lay outside the gene matches. Germline-derived CDR1 and CDR2 are SGHRS and YFSETQ. The length of the CDR3 is 14 residues. Source study methods: Using reference gene primer amplification, nucleated cell counts were estimated. This table comes from immunoSEQ multiplex PCR, and its TCRdb copy is limited to in-frame clones, with some not included. D and trimming come from the DNA, and the V and J calls and clone size come from that table. Here the sample spans about 68,000 clones, approximately 88% being singletons. V gene TRBV5-1 combines with J gene TRBJ2-7, with TRBD1 matching 8 bases. This TCR derives from a man aged 50 to 59 with active COVID-19. Input material: peripheral blood. CDR3 sequence: CASSMTGVSYEQYF. CDR3 coding DNA: TGCGCCAGCAGCATGACAGGGGTATCCTACGAGCAGTACTTC.